This T cell receptor (beta chain) was sequenced in a study of T-cell reconstitution after alpha-beta-depleted transplantation in children. TCRbeta library preparation incorporated unique molecular identifiers. TCRdb independently ran MiXCR on the PCR reads; one entry per CDR3 protein. This table has around 72,000 distinct CDR3 sequences, over 4.5% appearing once. Comment on this clonotype: Antigen specificity is unknown.

Germline CDR1 LGHNA, CDR2 YNFKEQ. The length of the CDR3 is 14 residues. V lost 4 bases and J 11 bases, leaving 19 bases between the germline ends. Study-wide results and caveats: As was reported, about two months after transplant, alpha-beta T cells came from several hundred expanded graft clones. Among T cells one year after transplant, newly produced cells accounted for most counts and diversity. Some patients showed high day-60 TCRbeta diversity, which derived from surviving recipient T cells and thymic progenitors.

The source is a boy younger than two who had a stem cell transplant for acute myeloid leukemia, so the T cells may come from the graft donor. The source material was PBMCs, mostly from graft donor cells, sampled 180 days after TCRalphabeta/CD19-depleted stem cell transplant. This sequence joins TRBV4-2 and TRBJ2-3, with D perhaps assigned TRBD1 or TRBD2 (5 bases each). CDR3 sequence reads: CASSPGLPDSEQYF. The CDR3 region has the DNA TGTGCCAGCAGCCCGGGGCTCCCGGATTCTGAGCAGTATTTT.